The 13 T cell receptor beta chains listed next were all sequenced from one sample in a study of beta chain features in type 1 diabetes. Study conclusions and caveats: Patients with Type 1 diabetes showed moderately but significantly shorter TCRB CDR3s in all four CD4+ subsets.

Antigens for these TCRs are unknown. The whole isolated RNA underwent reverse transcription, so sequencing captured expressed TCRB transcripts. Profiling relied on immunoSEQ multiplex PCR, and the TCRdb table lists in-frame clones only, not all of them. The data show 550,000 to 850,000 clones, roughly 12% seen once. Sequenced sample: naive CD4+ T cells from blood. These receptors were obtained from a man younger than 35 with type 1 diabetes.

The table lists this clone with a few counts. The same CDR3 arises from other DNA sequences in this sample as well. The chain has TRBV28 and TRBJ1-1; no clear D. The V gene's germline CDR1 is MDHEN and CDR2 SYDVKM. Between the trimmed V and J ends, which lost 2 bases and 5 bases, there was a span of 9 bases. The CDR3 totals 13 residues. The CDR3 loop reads CASSLPGGTEAFF. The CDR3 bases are TGTGCCAGCAGTTTACCAGGTGGAACTGAAGCTTTCTTT.

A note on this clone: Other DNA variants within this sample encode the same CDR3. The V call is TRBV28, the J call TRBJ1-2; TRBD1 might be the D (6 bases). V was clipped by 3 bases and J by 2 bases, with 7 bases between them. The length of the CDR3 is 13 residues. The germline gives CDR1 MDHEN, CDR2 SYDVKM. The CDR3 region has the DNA TGTGCCAGCAGTTTGGACAGCAACTATGGCTACACCTTC. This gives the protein CASSLDSNYGYTF.

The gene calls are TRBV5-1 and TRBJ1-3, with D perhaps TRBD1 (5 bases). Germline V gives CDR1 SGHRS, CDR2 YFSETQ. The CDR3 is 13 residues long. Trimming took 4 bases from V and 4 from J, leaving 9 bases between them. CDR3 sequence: CASSRGEGNTIYF. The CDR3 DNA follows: TGCGCCAGCAGCAGGGGTGAAGGAAACACCATATATTTT. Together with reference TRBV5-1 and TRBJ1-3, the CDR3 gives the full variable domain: KAGVTQTPRYLIKTRGQQVTLSCSPISGHRSVSWYQQTPGQGLQFLFEYFSETQRNKGNFPGRFSGRQFSNSRSEMNVSTLELGDSALYLCASSRGEGNTIYFGEGSWLTVV.

As DNA, the CDR3 is TGTGCCTGGACGAACAGGGTGGGCGAGCAGTACTTC. This sequence encodes CAWTNRVGEQYF. The chain combines TRBV30 with TRBJ2-7; perhaps TRBD1 as D (6 bases). The germline V and J ends were trimmed by 4 bases and 6 bases, with 13 bases remaining between them. This CDR3 spans 12 amino acids. The germline V gene has CDR1 GTSNPN and CDR2 SVGIG (reference sequence).

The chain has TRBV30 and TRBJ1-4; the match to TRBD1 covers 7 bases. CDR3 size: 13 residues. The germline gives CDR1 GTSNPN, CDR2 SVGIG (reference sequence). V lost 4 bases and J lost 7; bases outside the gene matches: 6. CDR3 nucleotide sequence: TGTGCCTGGACCGACAGGGTGATTGAAAAACTGTTTTTT. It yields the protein CAWTDRVIEKLFF.

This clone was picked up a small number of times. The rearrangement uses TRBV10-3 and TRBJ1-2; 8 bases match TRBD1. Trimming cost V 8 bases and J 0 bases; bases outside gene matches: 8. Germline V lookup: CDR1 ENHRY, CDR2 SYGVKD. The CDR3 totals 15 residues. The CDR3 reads CAIRTGTGPNYGYTF. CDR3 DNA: TGTGCCATCCGGACAGGGACGGGGCCTAACTATGGCTACACCTTC.

For the CDR3, the DNA is TGTGCCAGTAGTATCCCCGGGAAGAACACTGAAGCTTTCTTT. Translated, it gives CASSIPGKNTEAFF. V is TRBV19 and J is TRBJ1-1; D remains ambiguous. Germline V gene lookup returns CDR1 LNHDA and CDR2 SQIVND (reference sequence). Deletions cut 3 bases from V and 1 base from J, with 9 bases between. The CDR3 runs 14 residues.

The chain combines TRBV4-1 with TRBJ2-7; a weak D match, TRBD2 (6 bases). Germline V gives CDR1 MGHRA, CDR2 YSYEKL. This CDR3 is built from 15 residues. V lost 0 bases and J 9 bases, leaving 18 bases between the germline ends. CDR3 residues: CASSQDRGKGLGQYF. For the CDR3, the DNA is TGCGCCAGCAGCCAAGATCGGGGGAAGGGGCTGGGGCAGTACTTC.

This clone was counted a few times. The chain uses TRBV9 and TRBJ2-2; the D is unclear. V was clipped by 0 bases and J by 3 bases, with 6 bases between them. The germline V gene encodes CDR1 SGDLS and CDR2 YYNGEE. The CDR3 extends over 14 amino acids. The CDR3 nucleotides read TGTGCCAGCAGCGTAGAATCCTACACCGGGGAGCTGTTTTTT. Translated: CASSVESYTGELFF.

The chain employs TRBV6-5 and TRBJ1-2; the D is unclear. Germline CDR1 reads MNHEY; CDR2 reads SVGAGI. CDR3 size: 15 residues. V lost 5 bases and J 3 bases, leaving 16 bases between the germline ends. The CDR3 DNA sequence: TGTGCCAGCAGTCGCTTCCCCGAGCTCGACTATGGCTACACCTTC. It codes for CASSRFPELDYGYTF.

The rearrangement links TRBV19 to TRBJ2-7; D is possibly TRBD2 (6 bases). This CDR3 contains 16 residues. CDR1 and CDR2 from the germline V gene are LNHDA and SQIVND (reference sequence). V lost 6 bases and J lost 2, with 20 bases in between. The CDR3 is CASSHGGTAVTYEQYF. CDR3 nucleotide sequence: TGTGCCAGTAGCCACGGGGGTACGGCGGTAACCTACGAGCAGTACTTC.

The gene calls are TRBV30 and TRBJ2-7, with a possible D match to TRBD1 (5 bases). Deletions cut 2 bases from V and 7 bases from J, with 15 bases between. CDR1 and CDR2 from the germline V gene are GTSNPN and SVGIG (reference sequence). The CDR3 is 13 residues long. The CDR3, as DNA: TGTGCCTGGAGTCTCCGACAGTCCTGGGAGCAGTACTTC. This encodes CAWSLRQSWEQYF.

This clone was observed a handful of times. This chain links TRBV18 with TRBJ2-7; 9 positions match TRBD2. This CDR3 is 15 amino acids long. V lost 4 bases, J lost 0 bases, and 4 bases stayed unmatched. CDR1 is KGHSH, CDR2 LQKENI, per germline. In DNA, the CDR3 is TGTGCCAGCTCACGGGCTAGCGGGACCTCCTACGAGCAGTACTTC. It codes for CASSRASGTSYEQYF.